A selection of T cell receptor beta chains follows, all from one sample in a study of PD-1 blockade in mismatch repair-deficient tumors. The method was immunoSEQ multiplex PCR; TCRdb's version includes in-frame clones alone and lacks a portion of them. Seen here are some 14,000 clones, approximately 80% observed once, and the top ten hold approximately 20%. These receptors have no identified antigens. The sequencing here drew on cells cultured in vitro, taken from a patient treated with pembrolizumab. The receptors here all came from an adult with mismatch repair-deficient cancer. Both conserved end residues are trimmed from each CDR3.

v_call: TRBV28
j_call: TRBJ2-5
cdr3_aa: ASSRPTGGVETQY

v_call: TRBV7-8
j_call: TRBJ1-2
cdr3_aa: ASTGARGYGYT

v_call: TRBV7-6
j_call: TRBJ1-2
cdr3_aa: ASSPRENYGYT

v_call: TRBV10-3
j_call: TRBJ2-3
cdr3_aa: AISDTSASTDTQY

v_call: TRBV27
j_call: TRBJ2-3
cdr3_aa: ASSVLAFGQGRRSDTQY

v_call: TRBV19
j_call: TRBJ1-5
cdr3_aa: ASRSLGGGFNQPQH

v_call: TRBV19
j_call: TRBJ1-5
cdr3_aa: ASSEGGGQPQH

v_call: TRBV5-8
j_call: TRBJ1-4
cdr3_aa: ASSTGPVGGPRG

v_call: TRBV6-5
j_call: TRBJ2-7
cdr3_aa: ASHSSSGGSYEQY

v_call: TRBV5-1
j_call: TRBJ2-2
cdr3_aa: ASQGTSNTGELF

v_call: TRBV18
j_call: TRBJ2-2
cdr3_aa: ASYFRGGTNTGELF

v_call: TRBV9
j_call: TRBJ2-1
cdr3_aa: ASSEGTSLDSYNEQF

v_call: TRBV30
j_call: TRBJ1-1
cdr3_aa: AWVRGPGVTEAF

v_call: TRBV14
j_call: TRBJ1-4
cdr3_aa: ASSQFQRQGNEKLF

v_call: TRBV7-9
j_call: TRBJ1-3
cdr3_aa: ASSFERTGRSGNTIY

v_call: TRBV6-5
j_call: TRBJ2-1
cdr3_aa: ASNPGQGANEQF

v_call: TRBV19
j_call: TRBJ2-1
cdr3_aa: ASTPFTTSYNEQF

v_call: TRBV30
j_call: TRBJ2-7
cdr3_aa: AGKREGRHEQY

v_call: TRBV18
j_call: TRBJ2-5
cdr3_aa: ASSPPLGGETQY

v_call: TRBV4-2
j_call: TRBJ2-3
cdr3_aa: ASSQEEGSSTDTQY

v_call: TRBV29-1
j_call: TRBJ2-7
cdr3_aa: SVWPGLGSDEQY

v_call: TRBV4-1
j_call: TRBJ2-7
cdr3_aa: ASSHGTYEQY

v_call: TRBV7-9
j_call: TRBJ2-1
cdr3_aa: ASSKGLDLNEQF

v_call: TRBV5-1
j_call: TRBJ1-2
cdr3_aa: ASSPGGRALSHYGYT

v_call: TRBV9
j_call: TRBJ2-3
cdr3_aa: ARASPIQKTQY

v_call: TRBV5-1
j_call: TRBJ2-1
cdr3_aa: ASNFGLAGGPGDEQF

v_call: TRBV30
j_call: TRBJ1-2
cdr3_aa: AWPGANGYT

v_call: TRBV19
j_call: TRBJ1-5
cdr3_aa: ASSIPDRGRNQPQH

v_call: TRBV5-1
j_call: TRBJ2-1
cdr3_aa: ASQLTGTTNEQF

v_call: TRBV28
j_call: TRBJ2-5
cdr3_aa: ASSMQETQY

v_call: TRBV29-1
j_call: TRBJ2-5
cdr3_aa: SVAPAGGQETQY

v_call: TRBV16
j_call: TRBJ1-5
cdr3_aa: ASSQIRGYSNQPQH

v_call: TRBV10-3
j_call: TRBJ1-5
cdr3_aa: ATGTGDPNQPQH

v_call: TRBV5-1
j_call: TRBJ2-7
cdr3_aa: ASSLALYGTYEQY

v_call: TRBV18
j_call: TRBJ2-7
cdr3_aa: ASSPGQGQGMYEQY

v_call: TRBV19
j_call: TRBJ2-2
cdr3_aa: ASSIGLAGQSGELF

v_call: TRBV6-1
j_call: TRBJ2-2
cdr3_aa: ASRSGTGSSGELF

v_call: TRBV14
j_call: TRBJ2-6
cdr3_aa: ASSQATGANVLT

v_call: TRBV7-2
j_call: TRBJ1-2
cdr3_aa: ASSLVLGGANYGYT

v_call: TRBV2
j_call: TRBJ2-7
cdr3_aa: ASSGDTYEQY

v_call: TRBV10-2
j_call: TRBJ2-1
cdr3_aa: ASSVGGGNEQF

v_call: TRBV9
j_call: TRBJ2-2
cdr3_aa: ASSPWTATYDGELF

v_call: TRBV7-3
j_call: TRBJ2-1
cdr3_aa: ASSRSSGTSGRNEQF

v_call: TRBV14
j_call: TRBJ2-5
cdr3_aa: ASSHAQETQY